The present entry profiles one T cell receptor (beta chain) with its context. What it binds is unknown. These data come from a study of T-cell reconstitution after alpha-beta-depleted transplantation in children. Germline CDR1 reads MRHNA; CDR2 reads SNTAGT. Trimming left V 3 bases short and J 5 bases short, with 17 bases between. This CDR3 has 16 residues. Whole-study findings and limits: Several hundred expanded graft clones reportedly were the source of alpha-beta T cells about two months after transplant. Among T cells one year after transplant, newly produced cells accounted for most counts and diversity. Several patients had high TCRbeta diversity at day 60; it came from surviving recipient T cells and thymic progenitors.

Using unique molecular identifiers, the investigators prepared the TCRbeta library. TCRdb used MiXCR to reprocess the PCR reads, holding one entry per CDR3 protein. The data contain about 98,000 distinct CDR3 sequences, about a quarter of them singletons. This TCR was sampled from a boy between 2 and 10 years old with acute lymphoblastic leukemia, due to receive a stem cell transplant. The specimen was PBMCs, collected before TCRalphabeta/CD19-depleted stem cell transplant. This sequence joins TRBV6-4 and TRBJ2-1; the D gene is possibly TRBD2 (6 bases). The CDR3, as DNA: TGTGCCAGCAGTGAAGGGTCGGAGGGGCCGCACAATGAGCAGTTCTTC. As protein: CASSEGSEGPHNEQFF.